These 18 T cell receptor beta chains were all obtained from the same sample, sequenced in a study of spatial heterogeneity in lung cancer (dated 2019 in TCRdb). The time point label for this specimen denotes: sample taken at primary tumor resection. For TCR sequencing, whole RNA was extracted from tumor and nontumor lung tissue, or from cryopreserved PBMC samples, and no cell sorting was done. The library was prepared using 5' RACE. The sample was run on a NextSeq 500. TCRdb itself trimmed the public reads at Q25 with fastp, ran MiXCR and retained productive beta chains. When rows share a CDR3 protein, they turn into one entry using the most common DNA and genes. A total of about 80,000 distinct CDR3 sequences appear in this sample, more than 15% of them only once. 6.2% of the sample is held by the ten biggest clonotypes. Specimen: PBMCs, collected at surgery. These receptors came from a male donor with early-stage non-small cell lung cancer.

The gene calls are TRBV5-4 and TRBJ2-5; D is ambiguous. Germline V CDR1 and CDR2: SGHNT, YYREEE (reference sequence). There are 15 residues in the CDR3. Trimming left V 0 bases short and J 4 bases short, with 13 bases between. CDR3 in amino acids: CASSLGQTLAETQYF. The CDR3 DNA reads TGTGCCAGCAGCTTGGGGCAGACCCTTGCAGAGACCCAGTACTTC.

This clonotype was counted many times. The chain uses TRBV4-1 and TRBJ1-5, with D hard to call. The V end lost 0 bases, the J end lost 5 bases, and 11 bases lay between the germline ends. Looked up from germline, CDR1 is MGHRA and CDR2 is YSYEKL. There are 15 residues in the CDR3. This CDR3 reads CASSQDETWHQPQHF. The DNA of the CDR3 is TGCGCCAGCAGCCAAGATGAAACTTGGCATCAGCCCCAGCATTTT.

This clonotype occurred a few times. V usage is TRBV9 and J usage is TRBJ2-1; 8 bases are a match to TRBD1. The CDR3 is made up of 16 amino acids. Looked up from germline, CDR1 is SGDLS and CDR2 is YYNGEE. V trimming: 0 bases; J trimming: 11 bases; junction bases outside the gene matches: 13. This CDR3 is CASSVDGTGLLEKQFF. CDR3 DNA sequence: TGTGCCAGCAGCGTAGATGGGACAGGACTTTTGGAGAAGCAGTTCTTC.

The rearrangement links TRBV7-9 to TRBJ2-7; weak D call: TRBD2 (5 bases). CDR1 and CDR2 (germline): SEHNR, FQNEAQ (reference sequence). Trimming removed 3 bases at V and 0 bases at J, with 9 bases between. The CDR3 has 14 residues. CDR3 in amino acids: CASSFSADSYEQYF. The CDR3 bases are TGTGCCAGCAGCTTCTCAGCGGACTCCTACGAGCAGTACTTC.

The CDR3 DNA reads as TGTGCCAGTAGTATCGGAGGCACAGATACGCAGTATTTT. Translation: CASSIGGTDTQYF. This rearrangement joins TRBV19 to TRBJ2-3; D gene uncertain. The germline gives CDR1 LNHDA, CDR2 SQIVND (reference sequence). The germline V and J ends were trimmed by 3 bases and 1 base, with 5 bases remaining between them. CDR3 size: 13 residues.

The chain links TRBV7-9 to TRBJ2-7; TRBD1 matches at 7 bases. Unmatched junction bases numbered 8, after V lost 5 bases and J lost 4 bases. CDR3 length equals 14 residues. Per germline, CDR1 SEHNR and CDR2 FQNEAQ (reference sequence). The CDR3 DNA follows: TGTGCCAGCAGCCAGTCACAGGGGATGTACGAGCAGTACTTC. Its protein product is CASSQSQGMYEQYF.

This clonotype appeared many times. The chain combines TRBV7-2 with TRBJ1-1, with a weak D call TRBD1 (5 bases). The CDR3 is 13 residues long. V was trimmed by 4 bases and J by 1 base, leaving 7 bases between them. Per the germline V gene, CDR1 is SGHTA and CDR2 is FQGNSA. The CDR3 protein is CASSYTGNTEAFF. Written as DNA, the CDR3 is TGTGCCAGCAGCTATACAGGGAACACTGAAGCTTTCTTT. Drawing the rest from reference TRBV7-2 and TRBJ1-1, the complete variable domain is GAGVSQSPSNKVTEKGKDVELRCDPISGHTALYWYRQSLGQGLEFLIYFQGNSAPDKSGLPSDRFSAERTGGSVSTLTIQRTQQEDSAVYLCASSYTGNTEAFFGQGTRLTVV.

This clonotype has a count of ten or more. V is TRBV5-1 and J is TRBJ1-1, with D unclear. The V and J ends lost 0 bases and 0 bases respectively, with 6 bases between them. CDR1 and CDR2 (germline): SGHRS, YFSETQ. CDR3 length: 14 residues. DNA for the CDR3: TGCGCCAGCAGCTTGGGAGGCGTGAACACTGAAGCTTTCTTT. Encoded protein: CASSLGGVNTEAFF. The entire variable domain, with the rest obtained from reference TRBV5-1 and TRBJ1-1, is as follows: KAGVTQTPRYLIKTRGQQVTLSCSPISGHRSVSWYQQTPGQGLQFLFEYFSETQRNKGNFPGRFSGRQFSNSRSEMNVSTLELGDSALYLCASSLGGVNTEAFFGQGTRLTVV.

This clonotype has more than one count but fewer than ten. The V call is TRBV29-1, the J call TRBJ2-7; D possibly corresponds to TRBD2 (6 bases). This CDR3 has 11 amino acids. The germline V gene encodes CDR1 SQVTM and CDR2 ANQGSEA. Trimming cost V 3 bases and J 5 bases, with 8 bases left between them. In nucleotides, the CDR3 is TGCAGCGTTGACCGGGGGAACGAGCAGTACTTC. Amino acid sequence: CSVDRGNEQYF.

The V call is TRBV5-1, the J call TRBJ2-3; TRBD2 agrees at 11 bases. Germline loops: CDR1 SGHRS, CDR2 YFSETQ. The CDR3 extends over 16 amino acids. V shed 3 bases, J shed 7 bases, and the junction held 10 bases outside the gene matches. CDR3 in amino acids: CASSSLSGGASHTQYF. CDR3 DNA sequence: TGCGCCAGCAGCTCCCTTAGCGGGGGGGCCTCTCATACGCAGTATTTT.

The V and J genes are TRBV12-3 or TRBV12-4 and TRBJ2-3; the match to TRBD2 covers 7 bases. The CDR3 extends over 14 amino acids. V trimming: 5 bases; J trimming: 4 bases; junction bases outside the gene matches: 6. The CDR3 nucleotides are TGTGCCAGCAGTGGGAGGGAGTGGGCAGATACGCAGTATTTT. It translates to CASSGREWADTQYF.

This clonotype has a handful of counts. The genes are TRBV12-3 or TRBV12-4 and TRBJ1-2; TRBD1 matches at 7 bases. Unmatched junction bases numbered 8, after V lost 6 bases and J lost 4 bases. The CDR3 is 14 residues long. In DNA, the CDR3 is TGTGCCAGCAGCACCCAGGGACAGATCTATGGCTACACCTTC. Its protein product is CASSTQGQIYGYTF.

The chain recombines TRBV7-3 with TRBJ2-6, with D unresolved. The CDR3 runs to 15 residues. The ends were cut back, 5 bases at V and 0 bases at J, with 8 bases in the middle. CDR1 is SGHTA, CDR2 FQGTGA, per germline. CDR3 amino acids: CASSLWGSGANVLTF. CDR3 nucleotides: TGTGCCAGCAGCCTGTGGGGCTCTGGGGCCAACGTCCTGACTTTC.

This chain links TRBV10-3 with TRBJ2-7, with D perhaps given as TRBD1 or TRBD2 (6 bases each). Germline assignment: CDR1 ENHRY and CDR2 SYGVKD. This CDR3 has 15 residues. V dropped 6 bases and J dropped 3 bases, with 18 bases sitting between them. CDR3 sequence reads: CAISVTGQGGYEQYF. CDR3 coding DNA: TGTGCCATCAGCGTGACAGGTCAGGGAGGCTACGAGCAGTACTTC.

This clonotype was found once. The chain has TRBV11-2 and TRBJ2-3; the D gene could be TRBD1 or TRBD2 (5 bases each). The CDR3 loop spans 15 amino acids. Germline V gene data show CDR1 as SGHAT and CDR2 as FQNNGV. The V and J ends lost 4 bases and 4 bases respectively, with 15 bases between them. The DNA of the CDR3 is TGTGCCAGCAGCTCGGGGACCAAGGGTGCAGATACGCAGTATTTT. This gives the protein CASSSGTKGADTQYF.

The chain has TRBV11-2 and TRBJ2-5; 11 bases line up with TRBD2. Unmatched junction bases numbered 5, after V lost 4 bases and J lost 4 bases. Germline V gene data show CDR1 as SGHAT and CDR2 as FQNNGV. The CDR3 is made up of 15 amino acids. This chain's CDR3 is CASSWPGTSGETQYF. As DNA, the CDR3 is TGTGCCAGCAGCTGGCCCGGGACTAGCGGAGAGACCCAGTACTTC.

This clonotype was picked up one time. This chain connects TRBV7-9 to TRBJ2-2; 7 nucleotides agree with TRBD2. This CDR3 contains 15 residues. CDR1 SEHNR and CDR2 FQNEAQ come from the germline V gene (reference sequence). V gave up 0 bases and J gave up 7 bases; unmatched junction bases: 5. The CDR3 region is CASSLASGTIGELFF. CDR3 sequence (DNA): TGTGCCAGCAGCTTAGCGAGCGGGACGATCGGGGAGCTGTTTTTT. The complete variable domain, with remaining parts taken from reference TRBV7-9 and TRBJ2-2, reads DTGVSQNPRHKITKRGQNVTFRCDPISEHNRLYWYRQTLGQGPEFLTYFQNEAQLEKSRLLSDRFSAERPKGSFSTLEIQRTEQGDSAMYLCASSLASGTIGELFFGEGSRLTVL.

The sample holds a few counts of this clonotype. The rearrangement uses TRBV5-4 and TRBJ2-3; D might be TRBD1 or TRBD2, each matching 5 bases. The V and J ends lost 0 bases and 5 bases respectively, with 10 bases between them. The CDR3 has 14 amino acids. Germline V gives CDR1 SGHNT, CDR2 YYREEE (reference sequence). The chain's CDR3 is CASSLGQGVDTQYF. DNA of the CDR3: TGTGCCAGCAGCTTGGGGCAGGGAGTAGATACGCAGTATTTT.